Sequencing of this T cell receptor (beta chain) was carried out in a study of blood T cell repertoires in COVID-19. Overall study context: Sample material is recorded as cDNA or gDNA derived from T cells, B-cell-depleted T cells, or PBMCs.

Germline-derived CDR1 and CDR2 are MNHEY and SMNVEV (reference sequence). With 4 bases clipped from V and 4 bases from J, the junction kept 10 bases outside the gene matches. This CDR3 is built from 17 residues. Methods used by the authors: Reference gene primer amplification in the assay estimated nucleated cell counts. The method was immunoSEQ multiplex PCR; TCRdb's version includes in-frame clones alone and lacks a portion of them. For V, J and clone size, that table is used; D and trimming come from the DNA. The sample lists roughly 70,000 clones; 75% to 95% were seen once. The chain couples TRBV27 to TRBJ1-4, with 9 bases fitting TRBD1. The material sequenced was peripheral blood. The source is a human donor in a cohort sampled during active COVID-19. CDR3 DNA: TGTGCCAGCAGTTCCACAACCGGGACAGGGTTTAATGAAAAACTGTTTTTT. It encodes CASSSTTGTGFNEKLFF.